A selection of T cell receptor beta chains follows, all from one sample in a study of T cells in Graves' hyperthyroidism and ophthalmopathy. One entry per CDR3 protein, called by TCRdb with MiXCR from the multiplex PCR reads. Among roughly 500,000 distinct CDR3 sequences listed, 15% to 20% were seen once. The sample comprised blood. These receptors were taken from a woman younger than 45 with Graves' ophthalmopathy. Each CDR3 is given with its conserved first and last residue. Fields, in order: D gene, clone size, V gene, J gene, CDR3 DNA, CDR3 protein. The D gene is left open where the match is weak. Expanded clones get a size class; other rows say once, few or many, or leave the size out.

d_call: .
clone_size: few
v_call: TRBV7-9
j_call: TRBJ2-7
cdr3_nt: TGTGCCAGCAGCTTAGAGCCTGGGGACAACGAGCAGTACTTC
cdr3_aa: CASSLEPGDNEQYF

d_call: .
clone_size: many
v_call: TRBV19
j_call: TRBJ1-4
cdr3_nt: TGTGCCGTCGGCCCGCGGCCGCCAACTAATGAAAAACTGTTTTTT
cdr3_aa: CAVGPRPPTNEKLFF

d_call: .
clone_size: many
v_call: TRBV12-3/TRBV12-4
j_call: TRBJ1-2
cdr3_nt: TGTGCCAGCAGCGAAGGGGCAGGGCTGGGTGGCTACACCTTC
cdr3_aa: CASSEGAGLGGYTF

d_call: TRBD1
clone_size: many
v_call: TRBV5-1
j_call: TRBJ2-7
cdr3_nt: TGCGCCAGCAGCCAAAGGACAGGGCTGAGTGATCGGCAGTACTTC
cdr3_aa: CASSQRTGLSDRQYF

d_call: .
clone_size: many
v_call: TRBV20-1
j_call: TRBJ1-6
cdr3_nt: TGCAGTGCTAGAGCCCCCAAGGCCCAAGGTTCACCCCTCCACTTT
cdr3_aa: CSARAPKAQGSPLHF

d_call: TRBD2
clone_size: many
v_call: TRBV7-2
j_call: TRBJ2-1
cdr3_nt: TGTGCCAGCAGCTTTTCCAGCGGGAGTGGTGAGGAGCAGTTCTTC
cdr3_aa: CASSFSSGSGEEQFF

d_call: .
clone_size: many
v_call: TRBV2
j_call: TRBJ2-5
cdr3_nt: TGTGCCAGCAACCCCCAGGGACTCCAGCCTCTAGCTGAGACCCAGTACTTC
cdr3_aa: CASNPQGLQPLAETQYF

d_call: .
clone_size: few
v_call: TRBV7-2
j_call: TRBJ2-5
cdr3_nt: TGTGCCAGCAGTTGGGACTCAGAGACCCAGTACTTC
cdr3_aa: CASSWDSETQYF

d_call: .
clone_size: many
v_call: TRBV13
j_call: TRBJ1-1
cdr3_nt: TGTGCCAGCAGCCCTACAGCAGACGAGGCGCTTCCGTGGGGCACTGAAGCTTTCTTT
cdr3_aa: CASSPTADEALPWGTEAFF

d_call: .
clone_size: .
v_call: TRBV20-1
j_call: TRBJ1-6
cdr3_nt: TGCAGTGCTAGGGGGGCAGGGCTCGTCTATAATTCACCCCTCCACTTT
cdr3_aa: CSARGAGLVYNSPLHF

d_call: TRBD2
clone_size: .
v_call: TRBV5-1
j_call: TRBJ2-1
cdr3_nt: TGTGCCAGCAGCCTTAACCCCCGCCGACTAGCGGGATCGAATGAGCAGTTCTTC
cdr3_aa: CASSLNPRRLAGSNEQFF

d_call: .
clone_size: .
v_call: TRBV5-1
j_call: TRBJ1-5
cdr3_nt: TGCGCCAGCAGCTTGGATGGCAGCAATCAGCCCCAGCATTTT
cdr3_aa: CASSLDGSNQPQHF

d_call: .
clone_size: few
v_call: TRBV6-4
j_call: TRBJ2-4
cdr3_nt: TGTGCCAGCAGTGCCTCAAGGGGGGGCATTCAGTACTTC
cdr3_aa: CASSASRGGIQYF

d_call: .
clone_size: many
v_call: TRBV13
j_call: TRBJ2-7
cdr3_nt: TGTGCCAGCAGCTTAGGTGGATTCAGGGCCTACGAGCAGTACTTC
cdr3_aa: CASSLGGFRAYEQYF

d_call: .
clone_size: many
v_call: TRBV11-2
j_call: TRBJ1-1
cdr3_nt: TGTGCCAGCAGCTTAGATGTAAAGACTGAAGCTTTCTTT
cdr3_aa: CASSLDVKTEAFF

d_call: .
clone_size: many
v_call: TRBV7-2
j_call: TRBJ2-7
cdr3_nt: TGTGCCAGCAGGCATCAGGGTGGCTACGAGCAGTACTTC
cdr3_aa: CASRHQGGYEQYF

d_call: .
clone_size: many
v_call: TRBV12-3/TRBV12-4
j_call: TRBJ2-3
cdr3_nt: TGTGCCAGCAGTTGGGAGCGGAGTAGCACAGATACGCAGTATTTT
cdr3_aa: CASSWERSSTDTQYF

d_call: .
clone_size: many
v_call: TRBV12-3/TRBV12-4
j_call: TRBJ2-3
cdr3_nt: TGTGCCAGCAGTTTCCGGGGGACCAGCGGAGATACGCAGTATTTT
cdr3_aa: CASSFRGTSGDTQYF

d_call: TRBD2
clone_size: few
v_call: TRBV6-1
j_call: TRBJ2-1
cdr3_nt: TGTGCCAGCGGGCTAGCGGGAGTTGGTGAGCAGTTCTTC
cdr3_aa: CASGLAGVGEQFF

d_call: .
clone_size: .
v_call: TRBV28
j_call: TRBJ1-6
cdr3_nt: TGTGCCAGCACCCTTCCCGGGCCCCTTAATAATTCACCCCTCCACTTT
cdr3_aa: CASTLPGPLNNSPLHF

d_call: .
clone_size: .
v_call: TRBV18
j_call: TRBJ1-4
cdr3_nt: TGTGCCAGCTCACCGGGGGACCTCCAGGAAAAACTGTTTTTT
cdr3_aa: CASSPGDLQEKLFF

d_call: .
clone_size: many
v_call: TRBV30
j_call: TRBJ1-5
cdr3_nt: TGTGCCTGGAGTGCCCGAACAGGGATAGGGGGCAATCAGCCCCAGCATTTT
cdr3_aa: CAWSARTGIGGNQPQHF